These 5 T cell receptor beta chains originate from one sample sequenced in a study of blood T cell repertoires in COVID-19. The protocol was immunoSEQ multiplex PCR, while the TCRdb copy is restricted to in-frame clones and leaves out a portion. Of hundreds of thousands of clones in the sample, roughly 90% were seen once. Sequencing was performed on peripheral blood. These receptors were taken from a woman aged 45 to 65 with active or convalescent COVID-19.

The chain uses TRBV4-1 and TRBJ1-5; D is unclear. Trimming stripped 1 base from V and 0 bases from J, with 7 bases between. CDR1 is MGHRA, CDR2 YSYEKL, per germline. The CDR3 totals 15 residues. In DNA form, the CDR3 reads TGCGCCAGCAGCCAAGGCGAGCATAGCAATCAGCCCCAGCATTTT. It encodes CASSQGEHSNQPQHF.

The chain uses TRBV11-2 and TRBJ2-3; 10 nucleotides agree with TRBD2. Per the germline V gene, CDR1 is SGHAT and CDR2 is FQNNGV. With V trimmed by 5 bases and J by 1 base, 3 bases remained unmatched. CDR3 length equals 15 residues. CDR3 DNA: TGTGCCAGCAGCCCCGGGACTAGCGGCACAGATACGCAGTATTTT. Translated: CASSPGTSGTDTQYF.

The gene calls are TRBV11-2 and TRBJ2-1; 10 bases are shared with TRBD2. There are 16 residues in the CDR3. Germline CDR1 and CDR2: SGHAT and FQNNGV. V lost 7 bases, J lost 0 bases, and 6 bases stayed unmatched. In DNA form, the CDR3 reads TGTGCCAGCACCACGTCTAGCGGGAGCTCCTACAATGAGCAGTTCTTC. Translated: CASTTSSGSSYNEQFF.

V and J are TRBV5-1 and TRBJ1-2, with TRBD1 matching 11 bases. The germline V gene has CDR1 SGHRS and CDR2 YFSETQ. Germline trimming cut 0 bases from V and 11 bases from J; bases unmatched to any gene: 3. CDR3 length equals 13 residues. The CDR3 sequence is CASSLDGQGAYTF. In nucleotides, the CDR3 is TGCGCCAGCAGCTTGGACGGACAGGGGGCGTACACCTTC.

The chain joins TRBV10-3 to TRBJ2-1; 12 nucleotides agree with TRBD2. The junction had 4 bases not matched to a gene; V was cut back by 3 bases and J by 10 bases. Germline CDR1 reads ENHRY; CDR2 reads SYGVKD. The CDR3 has 14 residues. The CDR3 reads CAISEGLAGREQFF. In DNA, the CDR3 is TGTGCCATCAGTGAAGGACTAGCGGGGAGGGAGCAGTTCTTC.